This section outlines one T cell receptor (beta chain) sequence together with its context. The antigen remains unidentified. These data come from a study of CD8+ T cells in alopecia areata. For the study at large: Tofacitinib was given for 6 to 18 months, then stopped for 6 months. Study observations and caveats: For lesional scalp, especially alopecia totalis/universalis, clonality was higher than in normal scalp. While patients received tofacitinib, many expanded lesional clones remained present in scalp and blood. Sequencing of scalp samples also includes resident alphabeta T cells from normal skin.

Treatment: oral pan-JAK inhibitor, 5-10 mg twice daily. From germline, CDR1 is SGHTA and CDR2 FQGNSA. The V and J ends lost 1 base and 2 bases respectively, with 9 bases between them. The CDR3 consists of 15 residues. Following RNA extraction, reverse transcription yielded cDNA that acted as the sequencing template. Clones were sequenced by immunoSEQ multiplex PCR, and TCRdb holds only the in-frame ones, with some missing. This sample yields 190,000 or so clones, of which around 60% are seen a single time; around 3.2% belongs to the top ten. J is TRBJ1-5 and V is TRBV7-2; unclear D gene. The sequencing here drew on CD4+ T cells sorted from blood, taken at week 4, from a patient treated with tofacitinib. The TCR sequence derives from a human donor with alopecia areata. CDR3 DNA: TGTGCCAGCAGCTTAGAATCCGGGGGCAATCAGCCCCAGCATTTT. Protein: CASSLESGGNQPQHF.